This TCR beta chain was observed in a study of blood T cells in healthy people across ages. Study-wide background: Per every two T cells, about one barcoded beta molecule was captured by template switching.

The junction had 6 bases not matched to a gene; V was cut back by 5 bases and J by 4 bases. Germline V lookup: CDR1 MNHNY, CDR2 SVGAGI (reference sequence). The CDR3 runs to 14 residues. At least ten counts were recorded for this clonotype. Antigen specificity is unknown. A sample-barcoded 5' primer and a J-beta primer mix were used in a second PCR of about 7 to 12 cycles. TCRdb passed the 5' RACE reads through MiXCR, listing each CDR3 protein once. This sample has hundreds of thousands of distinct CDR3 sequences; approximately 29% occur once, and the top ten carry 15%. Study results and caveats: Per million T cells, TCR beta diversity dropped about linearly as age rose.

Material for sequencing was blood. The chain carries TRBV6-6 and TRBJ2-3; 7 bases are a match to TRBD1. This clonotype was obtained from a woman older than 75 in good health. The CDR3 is CASSRQGVADTQYF. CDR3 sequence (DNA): TGTGCCAGCAGTAGACAGGGAGTTGCAGATACGCAGTATTTT.